Presented here are 5 T cell receptor beta chains from one specimen sequenced in a study of OX40 agonist ivuxolimab in advanced cancers. TCRdb's copy holds only in-frame clones and misses some; the assay was immunoSEQ multiplex PCR. This sample has some 76,000 clones, with about 87% found just once. Sequenced here: CD4+ or CD8+ T cells sorted from blood, sampled in a trial of the OX40 agonist ivuxolimab. The receptors shown here come from an adult with an advanced solid tumor such as melanoma, head and neck, liver or kidney cancer.

The V call is TRBV29-1, the J call TRBJ2-2; the match to TRBD2 covers 13 bases. CDR1 SQVTM and CDR2 ANQGSEA come from the germline V gene. V lost 2 bases, J lost 4 bases, and 7 bases stayed unmatched. The CDR3 is 17 residues long. The DNA of the CDR3 is TGCAGCGTTGAATGGGGGACTAGCGGGGTCCTCACCGGGGAGCTGTTTTTT. Encoded protein: CSVEWGTSGVLTGELFF.

This clone was found a few times. The V gene is TRBV7-9, the J gene TRBJ2-7, with D perhaps assigned TRBD1 or TRBD2 (6 bases each). Germline CDR1 is SEHNR and CDR2 is FQNEAQ (reference sequence). This CDR3 region has 14 residues. Trimming left V 8 bases short and J 3 bases short, with 17 bases between. This CDR3 is CASSEGDSGYEQYF. CDR3 nucleotides: TGTGCCAGCTCGGAGGGGGACTCCGGCTACGAGCAGTACTTC.

The genes are TRBV7-2 and TRBJ1-2, with a tentative D call TRBD1 (6 bases). Germline loops: CDR1 SGHTA, CDR2 FQGNSA. V was trimmed by 5 bases and J by 1 base, leaving 14 bases between them. The CDR3 spans 15 residues. CDR3 sequence: CASSVGGGNNYGYTF. The DNA of the CDR3 is TGTGCCAGCAGCGTCGGTGGGGGCAATAACTATGGCTACACCTTC.

The sample holds a few counts of this clone. The V gene is TRBV5-6, the J gene TRBJ1-4; 7 bases fit TRBD1. The V gene's germline CDR1 is SGHDT and CDR2 YYEEEE. The ends lost 3 bases at V and 0 bases at J; junction bases unmatched: 11. The CDR3 sequence is 18 residues long. CDR3 amino acids: CASSSFDRALATNEKLFF. The DNA of the CDR3 is TGTGCCAGCAGCTCTTTTGACAGGGCCCTTGCAACTAATGAAAAACTGTTTTTT.

J is TRBJ1-2 and V is TRBV6-5, with 10 bases matching TRBD1. In germline, CDR1 is MNHEY, CDR2 SVGAGI. V gave up 5 bases and J gave up 4 bases; unmatched junction bases: 4. CDR3 size: 14 residues. The CDR3 bases are TGTGCCAGCAGTGAGGGACAGGGGATCTATGGCTACACCTTC. This gives the protein CASSEGQGIYGYTF.